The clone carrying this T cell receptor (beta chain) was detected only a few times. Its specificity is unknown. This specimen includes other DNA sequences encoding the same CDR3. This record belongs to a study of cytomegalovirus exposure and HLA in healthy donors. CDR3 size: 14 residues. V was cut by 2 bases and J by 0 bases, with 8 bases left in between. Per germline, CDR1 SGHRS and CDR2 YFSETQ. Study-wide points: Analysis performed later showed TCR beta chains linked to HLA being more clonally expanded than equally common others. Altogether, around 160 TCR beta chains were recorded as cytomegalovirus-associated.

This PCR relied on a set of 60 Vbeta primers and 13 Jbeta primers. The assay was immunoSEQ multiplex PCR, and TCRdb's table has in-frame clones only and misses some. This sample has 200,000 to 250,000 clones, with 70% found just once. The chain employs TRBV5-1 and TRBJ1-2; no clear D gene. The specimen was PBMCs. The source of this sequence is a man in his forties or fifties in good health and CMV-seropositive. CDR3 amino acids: CASSFGTANYGYTF. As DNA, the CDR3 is TGCGCCAGCAGCTTTGGTACGGCTAACTATGGCTACACCTTC. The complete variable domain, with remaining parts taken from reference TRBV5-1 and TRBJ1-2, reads KAGVTQTPRYLIKTRGQQVTLSCSPISGHRSVSWYQQTPGQGLQFLFEYFSETQRNKGNFPGRFSGRQFSNSRSEMNVSTLELGDSALYLCASSFGTANYGYTFGSGTRLTVV.